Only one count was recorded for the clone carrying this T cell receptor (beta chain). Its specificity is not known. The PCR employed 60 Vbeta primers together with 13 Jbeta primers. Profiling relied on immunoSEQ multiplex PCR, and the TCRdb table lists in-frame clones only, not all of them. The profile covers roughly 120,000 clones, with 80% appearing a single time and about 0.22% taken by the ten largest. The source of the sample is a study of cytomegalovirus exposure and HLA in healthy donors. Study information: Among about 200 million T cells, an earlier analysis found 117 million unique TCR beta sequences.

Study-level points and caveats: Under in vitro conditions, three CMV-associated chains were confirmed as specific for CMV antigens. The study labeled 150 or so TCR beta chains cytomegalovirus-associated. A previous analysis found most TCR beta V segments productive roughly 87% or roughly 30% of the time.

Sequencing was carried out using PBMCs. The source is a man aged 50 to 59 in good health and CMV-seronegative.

The CDR3 DNA reads TGTGCCAGCAGCGAGGGAGCTAGCGGATCCTACGAGCAGTACTTC. It translates to CASSEGASGSYEQYF. This chain connects TRBV9 to TRBJ2-7, with 7 bases identical to TRBD2. This CDR3 is built from 15 residues. V trimming: 3 bases; J trimming: 1 base; junction bases outside the gene matches: 7. Germline V gene sequence: CDR1 SGDLS, CDR2 YYNGEE. Supplemented by reference TRBV9 and TRBJ2-7, the full variable domain reads DSGVTQTPKHLITATGQRVTLRCSPRSGDLSVYWYQQSLDQGLQFLIQYYNGEERAKGNILERFSAQQFPDLHSELNLSSLELGDSALYFCASSEGASGSYEQYFGPGTRLTVT.